Each of the 11 T cell receptor beta chains below was sequenced from the same sample in a study of blood T cell repertoires in COVID-19. Measured with immunoSEQ multiplex PCR; TCRdb has only the in-frame clones, and not every one. The repertoire includes about 190,000 clones, 88% of them detected once, and about 6.3% sits in the top ten. The sequenced material came from peripheral blood. Receptors were obtained from a man between 35 and 55 years old with active or convalescent COVID-19.

This chain joins TRBV7-8 and TRBJ2-7; D is ambiguous. This CDR3 has 14 amino acids. The V gene lost 0 bases and the J gene lost 8 bases, with 14 bases spanning the gap. CDR1 SGHVS and CDR2 FQNEAQ come from the germline V gene. The CDR3 loop is CASSLADPTGKQYF. CDR3 nucleotides: TGTGCCAGCAGCTTAGCGGATCCCACGGGTAAGCAGTACTTC.

The chain couples TRBV7-8 to TRBJ2-3, with TRBD1 matching 7 bases. J lost 1 base, V lost 2 bases, and 9 bases had no gene match. This CDR3 has 17 amino acids. Germline CDR1 SGHVS, CDR2 FQNEAQ. CDR3 loop: CASSLPKYRGGTDTQYF. In DNA form, the CDR3 reads TGTGCCAGCAGCTTACCCAAATACAGGGGTGGCACAGATACGCAGTATTTT.

The rearrangement uses TRBV6-5 and TRBJ1-2; 9 bases are shared with TRBD1. The CDR3 length is 14 residues. Trimming cost V 2 bases and J 7 bases; bases outside gene matches: 5. CDR1 is MNHEY and CDR2 is SVGAGI in the germline V gene. This CDR3 is CASSYRQGVGGYTF. The CDR3 nucleotides read TGTGCCAGCAGTTACAGACAGGGGGTCGGTGGCTACACCTTC.

This rearrangement joins TRBV14 to TRBJ1-2, with TRBD1 identical over 9 bases. This CDR3 has 14 amino acids. CDR1 is SGHDN, CDR2 FVKESK, per germline. The junction had 5 bases not matched to a gene; V was cut back by 5 bases and J by 4 bases. The CDR3 here is CASSGQGIGYGYTF. Written as DNA, the CDR3 is TGTGCCAGCAGCGGACAGGGGATCGGCTATGGCTACACCTTC.

The J gene is TRBJ2-1, the V gene TRBV2; 7 bases are shared with TRBD2. The CDR3 has 15 residues. The germline CDR1 and CDR2 sequences are SNHLY and FYNNEI. Unmatched junction bases numbered 11, after V lost 7 bases and J lost 5 bases. DNA for the CDR3: TGTGCCAGCAACGAGTGGGTAGCGGGTAACAATGAGCAGTTCTTC. Translating gives CASNEWVAGNNEQFF. Full variable domain (outside the CDR3, taken from reference TRBV2 and TRBJ2-1): EPEVTQTPSHQVTQMGQEVILRCVPISNHLYFYWYRQILGQKVEFLVSFYNNEISEKSEIFDDQFSVERPDGSNFTLKIRSTKLEDSAMYFCASNEWVAGNNEQFFGPGTRLTVL.

The J gene is TRBJ2-7, the V gene TRBV20-1; D is unclear. The germline gives CDR1 DFQATT, CDR2 SNEGSKA (reference sequence). CDR3 length equals 14 residues. Trimming pared 3 bases from V and 0 bases from J, leaving 12 bases between. The CDR3 DNA sequence: TGCAGTGCTAGTAGTGCTCTAAGCTCCTACGAGCAGTACTTC. Amino acid sequence: CSASSALSSYEQYF.

V and J are TRBV5-8 and TRBJ1-1; 7 nucleotides match TRBD1. Trimming took 0 bases from V and 3 from J; bases not matched to a gene: 2. Germline CDR1 and CDR2: SGHTS and YDEGEE. CDR3 length: 14 amino acids. The CDR3 spells CASSLGQGHTEAFF. The CDR3 DNA reads TGTGCCAGCAGCTTGGGACAGGGTCACACTGAAGCTTTCTTT.

This clone was observed a few times. The chain couples TRBV19 to TRBJ1-5; 9 positions match TRBD1. The CDR3 is 16 residues long. CDR1 and CDR2 (germline): LNHDA, SQIVND (reference sequence). Trimming at V came to 4 bases and at J to 4 bases, leaving 8 bases not matched to a gene. The CDR3 nucleotides read TGTGCCAGTAGTAAAGAACAGGGGGCAGGGAATCAGCCCCAGCATTTT. Its translation: CASSKEQGAGNQPQHF.

The chain is built from TRBV6-5 and TRBJ2-3, with D perhaps TRBD2 (6 bases). Per germline, CDR1 MNHEY and CDR2 SVGAGI. The ends were cut back, 2 bases at V and 1 base at J, with 13 bases in the middle. The CDR3 spans 16 residues. The CDR3 is CASSYMTSRGTDTQYF. Written as DNA, the CDR3 is TGTGCCAGCAGTTACATGACTAGTAGGGGCACAGATACGCAGTATTTT.

This chain uses TRBV12-3 or TRBV12-4 with TRBJ1-1; D gene unclear. Trimming took off 0 bases at V and 9 bases at J, with 11 bases between the two ends. The CDR3 length is 13 residues. The CDR3 DNA follows: TGTGCCAGCAGTTTAGCTAATATCCCCCAAGCTTTCTTT. It yields the protein CASSLANIPQAFF.

This rearrangement joins TRBV20-1 to TRBJ2-5; D possibly corresponds to TRBD2 (6 bases). The CDR3 has 13 amino acids. Per germline, CDR1 DFQATT and CDR2 SNEGSKA (reference sequence). Deletions cut 3 bases from V and 4 bases from J, with 12 bases between. The CDR3 region is CSASFPSAETQYF. The CDR3 DNA is TGCAGTGCTAGTTTTCCTAGCGCAGAGACCCAGTACTTC.